The 18 T cell receptor beta chains below were found in one sample sequenced in a study of blood T cell repertoires in COVID-19. This table comes from immunoSEQ multiplex PCR, and its TCRdb copy is limited to in-frame clones, with some not included. The sample contains 85,000 to 120,000 clones, approximately 80% of which appear only once. The material sequenced was peripheral blood. The source of these receptors is a man between 60 and 70 years old with active or convalescent COVID-19.

The chain recombines TRBV29-1 with TRBJ2-3; D is possibly TRBD2 (6 bases). CDR1 SQVTM and CDR2 ANQGSEA come from the germline V gene. The CDR3 is 14 residues long. The ends were cut back, 3 bases at V and 1 base at J, with 11 bases in the middle. DNA of the CDR3: TGCAGCGTTGATAGGCCTAGCGGCACAGATACGCAGTATTTT. Residues: CSVDRPSGTDTQYF.

The chain couples TRBV18 to TRBJ1-6; TRBD1 is a possible D gene (6 bases). V was cut by 4 bases and J by 9 bases, with 16 bases left in between. The CDR3 is made up of 15 amino acids. Looked up from germline, CDR1 is KGHSH and CDR2 is LQKENI. The CDR3 region is CASSQRTDSASPLHF. Written as DNA, the CDR3 is TGTGCCAGCTCACAACGGACAGATTCAGCTTCACCCCTCCACTTT.

The chain has TRBV7-8 and TRBJ1-5; maybe TRBD1 (5 bases). CDR3 size: 15 residues. The germline V and J ends were trimmed by 4 bases and 4 bases, with 14 bases remaining between them. Germline-derived CDR1 and CDR2 are SGHVS and FQNEAQ. CDR3 sequence (DNA): TGTGCCAGCAGCTCCAGGGCCGCCGGGAATCAGCCCCAGCATTTT. It yields the protein CASSSRAAGNQPQHF.

The chain carries TRBV28 and TRBJ1-5, with D unclear. CDR1 MDHEN and CDR2 SYDVKM come from the germline V gene. The CDR3 loop spans 13 amino acids. V lost 3 bases, J lost 11 bases, and 14 bases lay in between. The CDR3 here is CASSLGGSRAQHF. In nucleotides, the CDR3 is TGTGCCAGCAGTTTGGGTGGGAGTCGGGCCCAGCATTTT.

The J gene is TRBJ2-3, the V gene TRBV11-3; 9 bases map to TRBD2. J was trimmed by 5 bases and V by 2 bases; bases with no gene match: 2. Looked up from germline, CDR1 is SGHNT and CDR2 is YENEEA. This CDR3 region has 14 residues. As DNA, the CDR3 is TGTGCCAGCAGCTTAAATAGCGGGAGAGATACGCAGTATTTT. It translates to CASSLNSGRDTQYF.

The chain couples TRBV4-1 to TRBJ1-5; D ambiguous. In germline, CDR1 is MGHRA, CDR2 YSYEKL. The germline V and J ends were trimmed by 1 base and 0 bases, with 7 bases remaining between them. The CDR3 consists of 15 residues. The CDR3: CASSQAHYSNQPQHF. CDR3 coding DNA: TGCGCCAGCAGCCAAGCCCACTATAGCAATCAGCCCCAGCATTTT.

This rearrangement joins TRBV11-3 to TRBJ2-3; D unclear. Germline V lookup: CDR1 SGHNT, CDR2 YENEEA. V was cut by 2 bases and J by 2 bases, with 11 bases left in between. The CDR3 contains 15 residues. CDR3 region: CASSLSLGSTDTQYF. The CDR3 DNA reads TGTGCCAGCAGCTTAAGTCTGGGCTCCACAGATACGCAGTATTTT.

The chain uses TRBV6-4 and TRBJ1-1; D is uncertain. V was cut by 9 bases and J by 3 bases, with 14 bases left in between. CDR1 and CDR2 (germline): MRHNA, SNTAGT. This CDR3 is 13 amino acids long. This chain's CDR3 is CARDPIGDTEAFF. CDR3 nucleotide sequence: TGTGCCAGAGACCCCATAGGAGACACTGAAGCTTTCTTT.

This clone was counted once. The chain has TRBV10-2 and TRBJ2-1; 9 bases match TRBD2. The germline V gene has CDR1 WSHSY and CDR2 SAAADI. The CDR3 extends over 17 amino acids. Trimming cost V 7 bases and J 7 bases; bases outside gene matches: 17. The CDR3 DNA is TGCGCCAGCAACTCGGGTATTAGCGGGAGCCTCGGGAATGAGCAGTTCTTC. Translating it yields CASNSGISGSLGNEQFF.

This chain connects TRBV3-1 (or the pseudogene TRBV3-2) to TRBJ1-2, with a possible D match to TRBD1 (5 bases). The V end lost 3 bases, the J end lost 4 bases, and 12 bases lay between the germline ends. Germline CDR1 LGHDT, CDR2 YNNKEL (reference sequence). The CDR3 consists of 14 residues. The CDR3 reads CASSQTAAPYGYTF. The CDR3 DNA is TGTGCCAGCAGCCAGACAGCTGCCCCCTATGGCTACACCTTC.

This chain uses TRBV28 with TRBJ2-7; TRBD2 aligns across 8 bases. The junction had 7 bases not matched to a gene; V was cut back by 7 bases and J by 2 bases. The CDR3 is 14 amino acids. Germline V gives CDR1 MDHEN, CDR2 SYDVKM. The CDR3 loop is CASTIREGPYEQYF. The CDR3, as DNA: TGTGCCAGCACCATCCGGGAGGGCCCCTACGAGCAGTACTTC.

The chain uses TRBV2 and TRBJ2-1, with 7 bases fitting TRBD2. V shed 9 bases, J shed 7 bases, and the junction held 15 bases outside the gene matches. CDR1 is SNHLY, CDR2 FYNNEI, per germline. The CDR3 has 15 amino acids. CDR3 protein: CASHRAGLTRNEQFF. In nucleotides, the CDR3 is TGTGCCAGTCATCGAGCGGGACTAACGCGGAATGAGCAGTTCTTC.

The CDR3 loop is CASSSGPGSPEAFF. The CDR3 coding sequence is TGTGCCAGCAGCTCCGGACCGGGGTCGCCTGAAGCTTTCTTT. The chain links TRBV7-8 to TRBJ1-1; unclear D gene. The CDR3 has 14 amino acids. Germline V gives CDR1 SGHVS, CDR2 FQNEAQ. Trimming stripped 4 bases from V and 6 bases from J, with 15 bases between.

The chain combines TRBV6-5 with TRBJ1-1; a weak D match, TRBD1 (5 bases). This CDR3 region has 14 residues. V gave up 5 bases and J gave up 0 bases, with 10 bases separating them. CDR1 MNHEY and CDR2 SVGAGI come from the germline V gene. This chain's CDR3 is CASSLRVLNTEAFF. The CDR3 DNA sequence: TGTGCCAGCAGTCTCAGGGTTTTGAACACTGAAGCTTTCTTT.

The chain uses TRBV5-1 and TRBJ2-3; D is possibly TRBD1 (5 bases). Per the germline V gene, CDR1 is SGHRS and CDR2 is YFSETQ. With 2 bases removed from V and 2 bases from J, the gap between germline ends came to 9 bases. The CDR3 length is 14 residues. CDR3 protein: CASSLWGDTDTQYF. CDR3 sequence (DNA): TGCGCCAGCAGCTTATGGGGCGACACAGATACGCAGTATTTT.

The chain combines TRBV27 with TRBJ2-7; TRBD1 aligns across 9 bases. The ends lost 5 bases at V and 7 bases at J; junction bases unmatched: 9. Germline assignment: CDR1 MNHEY and CDR2 SMNVEV (reference sequence). The CDR3 is made up of 14 amino acids. CDR3 residues: CASSPGTGKEEQYV. The CDR3 DNA follows: TGTGCCAGCAGTCCCGGGACAGGGAAGGAAGAGCAGTACGTC.

The table lists this clone with a few counts. This chain uses TRBV10-3 with TRBJ1-1; D unresolved. The CDR3 runs 18 residues. The V end lost 1 base, the J end lost 2 bases, and 20 bases lay between the germline ends. CDR1 is ENHRY, CDR2 SYGVKD, per germline. The CDR3 DNA is TGTGCCATCAGTGAGTTCCCTGGATTCCACGGAGGAAACACTGAAGCTTTCTTT. Protein: CAISEFPGFHGGNTEAFF.

This clone appeared a single time. This chain links TRBV11-2 with TRBJ2-1, with a tentative D call TRBD2 (5 bases). Germline CDR1 SGHAT, CDR2 FQNNGV. The CDR3 length is 15 residues. Deletions cut 8 bases from V and 2 bases from J, with 16 bases between. The CDR3 region has the DNA TGTGCCAGCTCTGGCGAGGGCCCCGCCTACAATGAGCAGTTCTTC. Its translation: CASSGEGPAYNEQFF.